These 10 T cell receptor beta chains share one sample of origin, sequenced in a study of control samples from healthy donors and cancer patients. Only in-frame clones appear in the TCRdb table, and some are missing; sequencing was by immunoSEQ multiplex PCR. The sample yields tens of thousands of clones, 94% seen once. Input material: blood. The origin of the receptors is a young man in good health.

The chain employs TRBV3-1 (or the pseudogene TRBV3-2) and TRBJ1-5, with D possibly matching TRBD1 (6 bases). Per germline, CDR1 LGHDT and CDR2 YNNKEL (reference sequence). The CDR3 sequence is 13 residues long. Trimming shortened V by 1 base and J by 8 bases, and 9 bases separated the two germline ends. CDR3 sequence (DNA): TGTGCCAGCAGCCAAGGACAGGCAGAGCCCCAGCATTTT. This sequence encodes CASSQGQAEPQHF.

This sequence joins TRBV14 and TRBJ2-7; D is unclear. Trimming cost V 0 bases and J 1 base, with 1 base left between them. Germline V lookup: CDR1 SGHDN, CDR2 FVKESK. The CDR3 runs to 12 residues. DNA of the CDR3: TGTGCCAGCAGCCAAGAATCCTACGAGCAGTACTTC. Translated, it gives CASSQESYEQYF.

The rearrangement joins TRBV7-3 to TRBJ1-1, with no clear D. Looked up from germline, CDR1 is SGHTA and CDR2 is FQGTGA. The ends were cut back, 4 bases at V and 5 bases at J, with 11 bases in the middle. The CDR3 totals 13 residues. CDR3 DNA sequence: TGTGCCAGCAGCTCAACACCGGGGACTGAAGCTTTCTTT. Translating it yields CASSSTPGTEAFF.

This clone showed up just once. V and J are TRBV30 and TRBJ1-2; D remains unclear. The CDR3 loop spans 14 amino acids. Trimming pared 0 bases from V and 3 bases from J, leaving 11 bases between. The germline V gene has CDR1 GTSNPN and CDR2 SVGIG (reference sequence). CDR3 nucleotides: TGTGCCTGGAGTGTGACCCTCGGGGACTATGGCTACACCTTC. This sequence encodes CAWSVTLGDYGYTF.

The chain uses TRBV6-6 and TRBJ1-2; D not resolved. Germline V gives CDR1 MNHNY, CDR2 SVGAGI (reference sequence). This CDR3 has 15 amino acids. V lost 6 bases to trimming and J lost 0 bases, with 14 bases between them. The CDR3 bases are TGTGCCAGCAGCCTCCTGGGTAACACTAACTATGGCTACACCTTC. This gives the protein CASSLLGNTNYGYTF.

The chain recombines TRBV5-6 with TRBJ2-3; TRBD2 aligns across 10 bases. The CDR3 totals 14 residues. The V and J ends lost 7 bases and 5 bases, in that order; junction bases with no gene match: 7. The germline V gene has CDR1 SGHDT and CDR2 YYEEEE. The CDR3 is CASRTSGVQDTQYF. CDR3 sequence (DNA): TGTGCCAGCCGAACTAGCGGGGTTCAAGATACGCAGTATTTT.

In this sample, this clone turned up once. The chain employs TRBV19 and TRBJ1-2; 7 bases match TRBD1. The CDR3 spans 13 residues. J was trimmed by 5 bases and V by 5 bases; bases with no gene match: 5. The germline V gene has CDR1 LNHDA and CDR2 SQIVND (reference sequence). CDR3 bases: TGTGCCAGTAGTTTAGGGACAGTGTATGGCTACACCTTC. It translates to CASSLGTVYGYTF.

This clone was detected only once. The chain couples TRBV4-1 to TRBJ2-2, with D possibly TRBD1 on 5 matching bases. This CDR3 is 14 amino acids long. V was shortened by 6 bases and J by 0 bases, with 8 bases between the two germline ends. CDR1 is MGHRA, CDR2 YSYEKL, per germline. The DNA of the CDR3 is TGCGCCAGCAGACAGGCCTCGAACACCGGGGAGCTGTTTTTT. Its protein is CASRQASNTGELFF.

The chain couples TRBV19 to TRBJ2-7; D is possibly TRBD1 (6 bases). CDR3 length: 14 amino acids. Germline CDR1 reads LNHDA; CDR2 reads SQIVND (reference sequence). Trimming shortened V by 3 bases and J by 2 bases, and 11 bases separated the two germline ends. The chain's CDR3 is CASSMKGDTYEQYF. CDR3 in DNA: TGTGCCAGTAGTATGAAGGGGGATACCTACGAGCAGTACTTC. Based on the CDR3 plus reference TRBV19 and TRBJ2-7, the full variable domain is DGGITQSPKYLFRKEGQNVTLSCEQNLNHDAMYWYRQDPGQGLRLIYYSQIVNDFQKGDIAEGYSVSREKKESFPLTVTSAQKNPTAFYLCASSMKGDTYEQYFGPGTRLTVT.

This chain uses TRBV2 with TRBJ1-2, with 7 bases identical to TRBD1. Trimming removed 3 bases from V and 8 bases from J; junction bases left unmatched: 6. Germline CDR1 and CDR2: SNHLY and FYNNEI. The CDR3 is 13 amino acids. The CDR3 sequence: CASSDATGYGYTF. In nucleotides, the CDR3 is TGTGCCAGCAGTGACGCGACAGGGTACGGCTACACCTTC.